The source of this T cell receptor (beta chain) is a study of blood T cell repertoires in COVID-19. On the study more broadly: Sites across the United States, Italy and Spain contributed samples from acute and convalescent COVID-19. In each case, the material was cDNA or gDNA derived from T cells, B-cell-depleted T cells, or PBMCs.

The study counted Cohort 3 donors as recovered given two negative PCRs, clearance, or symptom resolution. J lost 6 bases, V lost 3 bases, and 4 bases had no gene match. The CDR3 is 15 residues long. Per germline, CDR1 LGHNA and CDR2 YNFKEQ. In the study's own analysis: From reference gene primer amplification, estimates of nucleated cell counts were derived. Generated by immunoSEQ multiplex PCR, the TCRdb table keeps only in-frame clones and is missing some. The DNA gave D and trimming, while V, J and clone size come from that table. The data contain about 400,000 clones, more than 85% of them singletons.

The chain couples TRBV4-2 to TRBJ2-2, with 10 bases aligning to TRBD2. The specimen was PBMCs or T cells enriched from blood (not recorded which). The TCR comes from a woman in her thirties who had recovered from COVID-19. The CDR3 loop is CASSQRTSGAGELFF. In DNA form, the CDR3 reads TGTGCCAGCAGCCAGCGGACTAGCGGCGCCGGGGAGCTGTTTTTT.